The entry that follows covers one TCR beta chain sequence. This clonotype was detected a few times. The specificity of this receptor is unknown. No per-base quality is available; no much larger clone lies one base away. These data are taken from a study of identical twins (dated by TCRdb to the mid-2010s). Study-level background: To test whether fetal clonotypes persist, this study deep-sequenced TCR alpha and beta repertoires from monozygotic twins, from unrelated adults of various ages, and from cord blood. Replicate twin experiments were performed at different times using different library preparation protocols to rule out contamination. Paper-wide results and their limitations: In monozygotic twins, recombination models systematically underestimated out-of-frame TCR alpha sharing, but the models matched the sharing seen between unrelated individuals. Invariant T cells such as MAIT and iNKT could partly confound zero-insertion analyses, though diverse VJ usage argued against this for most clonotypes. Out-of-frame TCR alpha sequences shared between twins showed an excess of low generation-probability sequences compared with coincidental sharing between unrelated individuals. Abundant cord blood beta clonotypes had fewer insertions, young adult naive repertoires showed a similar but weaker trend, and memory repertoires showed no such trend. Because the same donors could not be followed over many years, the conclusions depended on cross-sectional statistical analysis. A weaker excess of twin sharing was found in beta out-of-frame sequences because the signal-to-noise ratio was lowered by fewer shared sequences.

Libraries were made using 5' RACE. The listed sequencing device is Illumina HiSeq 2000. Template switching added a universal primer binding site, and the final cDNA carried a unique molecular identifier that allowed TCR cDNA molecules to be counted accurately. Specific primers in the conserved constant-segment region were used to synthesize first-strand cDNA for the TCR alpha and beta chains. Each cDNA library was double barcoded, with a SMART-Mk sample barcode plus Illumina barcodes, to control for contamination. Two successive PCR steps introduced TruSeq adapter sequences along with Illumina sample barcodes. The TCR alpha and beta cDNA libraries were sequenced on the Illumina HiSeq platform using custom primers. In the authors' own workflow: Unique molecular identifiers were extracted from raw reads with MiGEC, and CDR3 positions were determined with MiXCR. Recombination models were inferred per individual with the repgenHMM and IGoR tools using an EM algorithm. Shared clonotype analysis was performed with the tcR package in R, normalizing sharing by the product of cloneset sizes. Out-of-frame nonproductive sequences were analyzed to study raw recombination free of thymic and clonal selection effects. Using fastp trimming at Q25 and MiXCR clonotype assembly, TCRdb reanalyzed the public sequencing data and kept in-frame beta chains. Under each unique CDR3 protein, matching rows form one entry showing the most common genes and DNA. V and J calls and clone size were set by TCRdb, not the authors. Recorded for this sample are 750,000 to 950,000 distinct CDR3 sequences; more than 9% of them occurred a single time. The ten largest account for around 1.6% of the sample.

The CDR3 spans 16 residues, from the cysteine through the phenylalanine. Only the CDR3 region is kept as DNA, spanning 48 bases read in frame from base 1. From V the trimming removes 10 bases and from J it removes 3 bases, while the gene matches leave 12 bases of the junction unaccounted for. Every donor in the study was a healthy Caucasian. The twin cohort consisted of three pairs of female monozygotic twins, all aged roughly 18 to 29 years. Peripheral blood mononuclear cells were used as the source from which RNA for TCR libraries was isolated. This sample also belongs to another study, concerning yellow fever vaccine responses in identical twins. Looking at the second paper: According to the authors, in identical twins the way T cells responded to vaccination appeared partly convergent and partly personalized. The study precisely tracked vaccine-responding T cell clones in identical twins.

The clonotype comes from a woman younger than 35 in good health. This chain joins TRBV12-3 or TRBV12-4 to TRBJ2-2, with 9 central nucleotides matching TRBD2. The sequenced sample consisted of PBMCs. The CDR3 corresponds to CATVNRLAGYTGELFF. The DNA is as follows: TGTGCCACCGTCAACAGGCTAGCGGGGTACACCGGGGAGCTGTTTTTT.